This passage covers 2 T cell receptor beta chains from one sample sequenced in a study of blood T cell repertoires in COVID-19 (dated by TCRdb to 2018 to 2020). Library creation used the immunoSEQ multiplex PCR assay. The immuneACCESS repertoire file appears here via TCRdb, limited to in-frame rearrangements. These files lack a portion of the clones; in checked studies, under half of the deficit traces to unresolved V genes, and the cause of the others is not known. This sample gives some 150,000 clones in total; roughly four fifths of them show up just once. The ten largest make up roughly 7.7% of the sample. The specimen was peripheral blood. All receptors come from a human donor with acute or convalescent COVID-19. The donor label of this sample is uncertain.

The genes are TRBV6-5 and TRBJ1-1, with 7 bases identical to TRBD1. Germline V gives CDR1 MNHEY, CDR2 SVGAGI. The CDR3 runs to 15 residues. CDR3 sequence: CALRRMTGQNTEAFF. The CDR3 DNA follows: TGTGCTTTACGACGAATGACAGGGCAGAACACTGAAGCTTTCTTT.

This clone was counted once. The rearrangement links TRBV2 to TRBJ1-2, with a tentative D call TRBD1 (6 bases). The V gene lost 0 bases and the J gene lost 1 base, with 9 bases spanning the gap. CDR3 size: 15 residues. Germline CDR1 reads SNHLY; CDR2 reads FYNNEI. The CDR3: CASSEADSYNYGYTF. Written as DNA, the CDR3 is TGTGCCAGCAGTGAAGCGGACAGTTATAACTATGGCTACACCTTC.